This TCR beta chain comes out of a study of T cell repertoires in cytomegalovirus infection. On this clonotype itself: What it binds is not known.

This CDR3 comprises 14 residues. Germline CDR1 reads LNHDA; CDR2 reads SQIVND (reference sequence). The V end lost 7 bases, the J end lost 5 bases, and 15 bases lay between the germline ends. TCRdb passed the reads through MiXCR, listing each CDR3 protein once. The table lists some 310,000 distinct CDR3 sequences, 25% of them singletons. The material sequenced was cultured PBMCs, taken from culture after CMV antigen stimulation. The receptor comes from a human donor in good health (CMV status not recorded). Some clones in this sample may be carry-over from other donors' samples. The chain uses TRBV19 and TRBJ2-1; perhaps TRBD2 as D (5 bases). The DNA of the CDR3 is TGTGCCAGTAATATCGCGGGTGGGGACAATGAGCAGTTCTTC. Its protein product is CASNIAGGDNEQFF.